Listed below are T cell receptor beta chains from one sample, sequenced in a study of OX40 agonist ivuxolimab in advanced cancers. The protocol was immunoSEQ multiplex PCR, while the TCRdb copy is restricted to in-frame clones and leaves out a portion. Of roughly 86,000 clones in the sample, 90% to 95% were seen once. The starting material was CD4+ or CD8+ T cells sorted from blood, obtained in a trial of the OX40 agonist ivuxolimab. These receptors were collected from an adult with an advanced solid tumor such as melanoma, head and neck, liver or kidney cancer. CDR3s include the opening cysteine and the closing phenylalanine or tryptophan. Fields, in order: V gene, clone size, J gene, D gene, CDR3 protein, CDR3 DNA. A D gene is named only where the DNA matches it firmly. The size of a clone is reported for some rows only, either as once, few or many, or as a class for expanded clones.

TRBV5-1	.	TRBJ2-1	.	CASSLAVRLDNEQFF	TGCGCCAGCAGCTTGGCCGTTCGGCTCGACAATGAGCAGTTCTTC
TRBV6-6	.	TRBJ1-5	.	CASSYSGQSNQPQHF	TGTGCCAGCAGTTACTCAGGGCAGAGCAATCAGCCCCAGCATTTT
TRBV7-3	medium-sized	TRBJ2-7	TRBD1	CASSLRQGTEQYF	TGTGCCAGCAGCCTCCGACAGGGTACCGAGCAGTACTTC
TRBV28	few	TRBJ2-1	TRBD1	CASSFGVWTGGYNEQFF	TGTGCCAGCAGTTTTGGGGTTTGGACAGGGGGATACAATGAGCAGTTCTTC
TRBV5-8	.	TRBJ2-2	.	CASNSGQRNTGELFF	TGTGCCAGCAACTCCGGACAGCGGAACACCGGGGAGCTGTTTTTT
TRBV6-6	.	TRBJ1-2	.	CASSYSTRYGYTF	TGTGCCAGCAGTTACTCGACCCGCTATGGCTACACCTTC
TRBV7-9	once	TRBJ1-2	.	CASNGGAGYGYTF	TGTGCCAGCAACGGGGGTGCTGGCTATGGCTACACCTTC
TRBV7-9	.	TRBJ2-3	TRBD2	CASSSGRTSGRADTQYF	TGTGCCAGCAGCTCAGGGCGTACTAGCGGGAGAGCAGATACGCAGTATTTT
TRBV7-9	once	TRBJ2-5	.	CASSLGSAGKYF	TGTGCCAGCAGCTTAGGATCGGCAGGGAAGTACTTC
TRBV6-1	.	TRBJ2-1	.	CASSPKVSEQFF	TGTGCCAGCAGCCCGAAAGTAAGTGAGCAGTTCTTC
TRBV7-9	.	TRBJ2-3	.	CASSLTLPADTQYF	TGTGCCAGCAGCTTAACACTCCCCGCAGATACGCAGTATTTT
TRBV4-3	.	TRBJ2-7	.	CASSQENLDIYEQYF	TGCGCCAGCAGCCAAGAGAACCTGGACATCTACGAGCAGTACTTC
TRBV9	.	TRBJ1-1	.	CASSVAAGPEAFF	TGTGCCAGCAGCGTAGCTGCAGGGCCTGAAGCTTTCTTT
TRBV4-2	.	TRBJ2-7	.	CASSHRHEQYF	TGTGCCAGCAGCCACAGGCACGAGCAGTACTTC
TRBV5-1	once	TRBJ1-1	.	CASSFLTVNTEAFF	TGCGCCAGCAGCTTTTTGACGGTGAACACTGAAGCTTTCTTT